A selection of T cell receptor beta chains follows, all from one sample in a study of cytomegalovirus exposure and HLA in healthy donors. Data came from immunoSEQ multiplex PCR; TCRdb stores just in-frame clones and leaves some out. This table holds around 140,000 clones, about four fifths found once. Input material: PBMCs. The receptors come from a male donor in good health and CMV-seronegative. CDR3s include the opening cysteine and the closing phenylalanine or tryptophan. D genes are given only for firm matches. A clone size is listed for some rows: how often the clone was seen (once, few, many), or a class if it is expanded.

>TRBJ1-5|TRBD1|NA|TRBV6-6
TGTGCCAGCAGTACCTCCGGGACAGGGGGCAATCAGCCCCAGCATTTT
CASSTSGTGGNQPQHF
>TRBJ2-4|NA|NA|TRBV7-2
TGTGCCAGCAGCTTAAACTCCAGGGATCACATTCAGTACTTC
CASSLNSRDHIQYF
>TRBJ2-3|TRBD1|NA|TRBV9
TGTGCCAGCAGCTCCCCCAGGGGGCGACCAGATACGCAGTATTTT
CASSSPRGRPDTQYF
>TRBJ1-2|NA|few|TRBV7-9
TGTGCCAGCAGCTGGGGGGAAGGCTACACCTTC
CASSWGEGYTF
>TRBJ2-7|NA|NA|TRBV13
TGTGCCAGCAGCTTAGGGGGCGAGATTCTGTACTTC
CASSLGGEILYF
>TRBJ1-3|NA|NA|TRBV20-1
TGCAGTGCTAGAGAGGCCAACACCATATATTTT
CSAREANTIYF
>TRBJ1-1|NA|NA|TRBV7-2
TGTGCCAGCAGCCCGAGGGGGGGGACCACTGAAGCTTTCTTT
CASSPRGGTTEAFF
>TRBJ2-1|NA|few|TRBV4-3
TGCGCCAGCAGCCTCGGGAGTTACAATGAGCAGTTCTTC
CASSLGSYNEQFF
>TRBJ2-1|TRBD2|NA|TRBV29-1
TGCAGCGTTGAAGGGCTAGCGGGGGGAACTTCCTACAATGAGCAGTTCTTC
CSVEGLAGGTSYNEQFF
>TRBJ2-3|TRBD2|few|TRBV6-5
TGTGCCAGCCGGAATAGCGGGGCTAGCACAGATACGCAGTATTTT
CASRNSGASTDTQYF
>TRBJ2-7|TRBD2|NA|TRBV19
TGTGCCAGTAGTACCTACGGGACTAACGAGCAGTACTTC
CASSTYGTNEQYF
>TRBJ1-5|TRBD1|NA|TRBV27
TGTGCCAGCAGTCCACAGGGGGGGGGTCAGCCCCAGCATTTT
CASSPQGGGQPQHF
>TRBJ2-7|NA|once|TRBV6-1
TGTGCCAGCAGTGGGACGACCGGAGGGGCCGCCTACGAGCAGTACTTC
CASSGTTGGAAYEQYF
>TRBJ2-7|TRBD1|NA|TRBV10-3
TGTGCCATCAGGAAGACAGGGGGCCACGAGCAGTACTTC
CAIRKTGGHEQYF
>TRBJ1-1|NA|NA|TRBV18
TGTGCCAGCTCACTTGCCTCGACAGGGAACACTGAAGCTTTCTTT
CASSLASTGNTEAFF
>TRBJ1-2|NA|NA|TRBV19
TGTGCCAGTAGTATAGAGGGGGCGCGCGGCTACACCTTC
CASSIEGARGYTF
>TRBJ2-7|TRBD2|NA|TRBV11-3
TGTGCCAGCAGCTTTAGCGGGGGGTACGAGCAGTACTTC
CASSFSGGYEQYF
>TRBJ1-1|TRBD1|NA|TRBV9
TGTGCCAGCAGCACAGGGGACGGCAAGAACACTGAAGCTTTCTTT
CASSTGDGKNTEAFF
>TRBJ1-3|NA|NA|TRBV7-9
TGTGCCAGCAGCACCGACACCCGCTCTGGAAACACCATATATTTT
CASSTDTRSGNTIYF
>TRBJ1-2|TRBD1|few|TRBV5-6
TGTGCCAGCAGGGACGAGGCAGGGGGCTATGGCTACACCTTC
CASRDEAGGYGYTF
>TRBJ2-5|NA|NA|TRBV13
TGTGCCAGCAGCTCACTTCCAGAGACCCAGTACTTC
CASSSLPETQYF
>TRBJ1-3|NA|NA|TRBV9
TGTGCCAGCAGCGTAGGGAACAGCTACTCTGGAAACACCATATATTTT
CASSVGNSYSGNTIYF
>TRBJ2-5|NA|NA|TRBV9
TGTGCCAGGGAGATGGTAGCGAAAGGTGAGACCCAGTACTTC
CAREMVAKGETQYF
>TRBJ1-1|NA|NA|TRBV27
TGTGCCAGCAGCCCGCGGTCCGTTATGAACACTGAAGCTTTCTTT
CASSPRSVMNTEAFF
>TRBJ2-1|NA|NA|TRBV7-3
TGTGCCAGCAGCTTAATAGGGGGGGCCAATGAGCAGTTCTTC
CASSLIGGANEQFF
>TRBJ1-3|TRBD1|NA|TRBV4-2
TGTGCCAGCAGCCAAGCCAGGACAGGGAGGGACACCATATATTTT
CASSQARTGRDTIYF
>TRBJ1-1|NA|NA|TRBV7-9
TGTGCCAGCAGCTTACTGGGACAGAACACTGAAGCTTTCTTT
CASSLLGQNTEAFF
>TRBJ1-2|TRBD1|NA|TRBV7-9
TGTTCCAGCAGCTACCGGGACAGGGCCTATGGCTACACCTTC
CSSSYRDRAYGYTF
>TRBJ1-1|NA|NA|TRBV7-2
TGTGCCAGCAGCTTAGTTCGGGACACTGAAGCTTTCTTT
CASSLVRDTEAFF
>TRBJ1-2|NA|NA|TRBV19
TGTGCCAGTAGTGCGGAGGTGGGGGCTACCTATGGCTACACCTTC
CASSAEVGATYGYTF
>TRBJ1-5|NA|few|TRBV27
TGTGCCAGCAGTGTACAGGGTAGCAATCAGCCCCAGCATTTT
CASSVQGSNQPQHF
>TRBJ1-4|NA|NA|TRBV2
TGTGCCAGCAAGTGGGAGACAACTAATGAAAAACTGTTTTTT
CASKWETTNEKLFF
>TRBJ1-5|TRBD1|NA|TRBV18
TGTGCCAGCTCACTTTCCGGGACAGGGGGTAGACAGCCCCAGCATTTT
CASSLSGTGGRQPQHF
>TRBJ2-1|NA|once|TRBV29-1
TGCAGCGTTTCTCAGGGCAATGAGCAGTTCTTC
CSVSQGNEQFF
>TRBJ1-1|NA|NA|TRBV7-2
TGTGCCACCCAAGCCGGGACTGAAGCTTTCTTT
CATQAGTEAFF
>TRBJ2-5|NA|NA|TRBV30
TGTGCCTGGAGTGTACTAGGGGAGACCCAGTACTTC
CAWSVLGETQYF
>TRBJ1-2|TRBD1|NA|TRBV6-5
TGTGCCAGCAGTTCCCCGGGACAGGGTGTGCATGGCTACACCTTC
CASSSPGQGVHGYTF
>TRBJ2-7|NA|NA|TRBV4-1
TGCGCCAGCAGCCAGGACAGCTCCTACGAGCAGTACTTC
CASSQDSSYEQYF
>TRBJ2-2|TRBD1|once|TRBV7-7
TGTGCTAGCAGCTTAGTAGAAGGGGGCGTCGGGGAGCTGTTTTTT
CASSLVEGGVGELFF
>TRBJ1-1|NA|NA|TRBV5-1
TGCGCCAGCAGCCTCTCAGTGGGGCGGAACACTGAAGCTTTCTTT
CASSLSVGRNTEAFF
>TRBJ1-2|TRBD1|few|TRBV5-1
TGCGCCAGCAGCTTGGGGGGACAGGTCCTCTATGGCTACACCTTC
CASSLGGQVLYGYTF
>TRBJ1-1|NA|few|TRBV7-9
TGTGCCAGCAGCTTGGCAGGGCGGAAGGACACTGAAGCTTTCTTT
CASSLAGRKDTEAFF
>TRBJ2-3|NA|NA|TRBV2
TGTGCTGCACCAGGCAAGAGCACAGATACGCAGTATTTT
CAAPGKSTDTQYF
>TRBJ1-5|NA|NA|TRBV4-1
TGCGCCAGCAGCCAAGGACAAGACAATCAGCCCCAGCATTTT
CASSQGQDNQPQHF
>TRBJ1-1|NA|few|TRBV25-1
TGTGCCAGCAGTCAGGAATTAGGCACTGAAGCTTTCTTT
CASSQELGTEAFF
>TRBJ1-2|NA|NA|TRBV11-2
TGTGCCAGCACCCGGGGAGCTACACACGGCTACACCTTC
CASTRGATHGYTF
>TRBJ2-3|NA|NA|TRBV5-1
TGCGCCAGCAGCTCCGGGTCCACAGATACGCAGTATTTT
CASSSGSTDTQYF